Listed below are T cell receptor beta chains from one sample, sequenced in a study of blood T cell repertoires in COVID-19. This table comes from immunoSEQ multiplex PCR, and its TCRdb copy is limited to in-frame clones, with some not included. Of about 25,000 clones in the sample, 82% are singletons; the top ten hold 1.8%. The sequencing input was peripheral blood. These TCRs come from a man aged 80 or over with active or convalescent COVID-19. The CDR3 runs from the conserved cysteine through the conserved F or W. Each record gives: clone size, D gene, V gene, J gene, CDR3 DNA, CDR3 protein. A D gene is named only where the DNA matches it firmly. Expanded clones get a size class; other rows say once, few or many, or leave the size out.

clone size: NA; D gene: TRBD2; V gene: TRBV28; J gene: TRBJ2-1; CDR3 DNA: TGTGCCAGCAGGCGGGGACTAGCGGGAGGCAATGAGCAGTTCTTC; CDR3 protein: CASRRGLAGGNEQFF
clone size: NA; D gene: NA; V gene: TRBV5-4; J gene: TRBJ2-7; CDR3 DNA: TGTGCCAGCAGCGCGGGGCCCCCCTACGAGCAGTACTTC; CDR3 protein: CASSAGPPYEQYF
clone size: NA; D gene: NA; V gene: TRBV5-1; J gene: TRBJ2-2; CDR3 DNA: TGCGCCAGCAGCTTGGCCGCGGCCCCGATCACGGGGGAGCTGTTTTTT; CDR3 protein: CASSLAAAPITGELFF
clone size: once; D gene: TRBD2; V gene: TRBV2; J gene: TRBJ2-6; CDR3 DNA: TGTGCCAGCTCGTTTGGGCTAGCGGGAGTTGGGGCCAACGTCCTGACTTTC; CDR3 protein: CASSFGLAGVGANVLTF
clone size: NA; D gene: TRBD1; V gene: TRBV4-1; J gene: TRBJ1-1; CDR3 DNA: TGCGCCAGCAGCCAAGCGGGACAGGCGAACACTGAAGCTTTCTTT; CDR3 protein: CASSQAGQANTEAFF
clone size: NA; D gene: TRBD2; V gene: TRBV27; J gene: TRBJ2-5; CDR3 DNA: TGTGCCAGCAGCCGAGGCCCAGCGGGGGGGCGAGAGACCCAGTACTTC; CDR3 protein: CASSRGPAGGRETQYF
clone size: NA; D gene: NA; V gene: TRBV5-6; J gene: TRBJ1-2; CDR3 DNA: TGTGCCAGCAGCTCACTAGGGTACACTGCTAACTATGGCTACACCTTC; CDR3 protein: CASSSLGYTANYGYTF
clone size: NA; D gene: NA; V gene: TRBV7-8; J gene: TRBJ1-6; CDR3 DNA: TGTGCCAGCAGCTTCGAATCGGGGTACAATTCACCCCTCCACTTT; CDR3 protein: CASSFESGYNSPLHF
clone size: NA; D gene: NA; V gene: TRBV20-1; J gene: TRBJ1-1; CDR3 DNA: TGCAGTGCTAGAGACTACACTGAAGCTTTCTTT; CDR3 protein: CSARDYTEAFF
clone size: NA; D gene: NA; V gene: TRBV7-9; J gene: TRBJ1-3; CDR3 DNA: TGTGCCAGCACCTCCCTCGGGGGATCTGGAAACACCATATATTTT; CDR3 protein: CASTSLGGSGNTIYF
clone size: few; D gene: NA; V gene: TRBV19; J gene: TRBJ1-5; CDR3 DNA: TGTGCCAGCCGGGATTGGAGTGGGAGTAGCAATCAGCCCCAGCATTTT; CDR3 protein: CASRDWSGSSNQPQHF
clone size: NA; D gene: TRBD1; V gene: TRBV19; J gene: TRBJ2-7; CDR3 DNA: TGTGCCAGTAGTACGGACAGGGGGGGCTACGAGCAGTACTTC; CDR3 protein: CASSTDRGGYEQYF
clone size: NA; D gene: NA; V gene: TRBV6-5; J gene: TRBJ2-7; CDR3 DNA: TGTGCCATTCCCAGAGGAGGCCTCTTCTCCTACGAGCAGTACTTC; CDR3 protein: CAIPRGGLFSYEQYF
clone size: NA; D gene: NA; V gene: TRBV3-1/TRBV3-2; J gene: TRBJ1-1; CDR3 DNA: TGTGCCAGCAGCCAAGGGCAAAGGAGGACTGAAGCTTTCTTT; CDR3 protein: CASSQGQRRTEAFF
clone size: NA; D gene: TRBD2; V gene: TRBV11-2; J gene: TRBJ2-5; CDR3 DNA: TGTGCCAGCAGCTTAAGGACTAGCGGGGGAGAAGAGACCCAGTACTTC; CDR3 protein: CASSLRTSGGEETQYF
clone size: NA; D gene: NA; V gene: TRBV11-3; J gene: TRBJ2-3; CDR3 DNA: TGTGCCAGCAGTCGCGGGGAACTGACAGATACGCAGTATTTT; CDR3 protein: CASSRGELTDTQYF
clone size: NA; D gene: TRBD2; V gene: TRBV4-2; J gene: TRBJ2-1; CDR3 DNA: TGTGCCAGCAGCCCGACTAGCGGGGGGGACAATGAGCAGTTCTTC; CDR3 protein: CASSPTSGGDNEQFF
clone size: few; D gene: NA; V gene: TRBV5-1; J gene: TRBJ2-7; CDR3 DNA: TGCGCCAGCAGCTATACCACAGGGTTGGGCGAGCAGTACTTC; CDR3 protein: CASSYTTGLGEQYF
clone size: NA; D gene: TRBD1; V gene: TRBV28; J gene: TRBJ1-3; CDR3 DNA: TGTGCCAGCAGAACCGGGACAGTAAACACCATATATTTT; CDR3 protein: CASRTGTVNTIYF
clone size: once; D gene: TRBD1; V gene: TRBV7-8; J gene: TRBJ2-3; CDR3 DNA: TGTGCCAGCAGCTGGACAGGGCTAACAGATACGCAGTATTTT; CDR3 protein: CASSWTGLTDTQYF
clone size: NA; D gene: NA; V gene: TRBV10-3; J gene: TRBJ1-1; CDR3 DNA: TGTGCCATCAGCAGCGCCGCCCTGGCCACTGAAGCTTTCTTT; CDR3 protein: CAISSAALATEAFF
clone size: few; D gene: NA; V gene: TRBV7-8; J gene: TRBJ1-1; CDR3 DNA: TGTGCCAGCAGCCCGAGAAATCAGAACACTGAAGCTTTCTTT; CDR3 protein: CASSPRNQNTEAFF
clone size: once; D gene: NA; V gene: TRBV10-3; J gene: TRBJ2-2; CDR3 DNA: TGTGCCATCAGTGAAGCCCAGAACACCGGGGAGCTGTTTTTT; CDR3 protein: CAISEAQNTGELFF
clone size: NA; D gene: NA; V gene: TRBV3-1/TRBV3-2; J gene: TRBJ1-1; CDR3 DNA: TGTGCCAGCAGCCAAGATCCGAGGGGGTTAAAGACGAACACTGAAGCTTTCTTT; CDR3 protein: CASSQDPRGLKTNTEAFF
clone size: NA; D gene: NA; V gene: TRBV10-3; J gene: TRBJ2-7; CDR3 DNA: TGTGCCATCAGTCCTAGCAGCGTAGACGAGCAGTACTTC; CDR3 protein: CAISPSSVDEQYF
clone size: once; D gene: TRBD1; V gene: TRBV28; J gene: TRBJ1-2; CDR3 DNA: TGTGCCAGCAGTTTATTCGACAGGGGTGGCTACACCTTC; CDR3 protein: CASSLFDRGGYTF
clone size: NA; D gene: TRBD1; V gene: TRBV5-1; J gene: TRBJ2-7; CDR3 DNA: TGCGCCAGCAGCTTACAGGGGGCTAACGAGCAGTACTTC; CDR3 protein: CASSLQGANEQYF
clone size: NA; D gene: TRBD1; V gene: TRBV24-1; J gene: TRBJ2-2; CDR3 DNA: TGTGCCACCAGTGACCTGACAGGGGGCGCATCCGGGGAGCTGTTTTTT; CDR3 protein: CATSDLTGGASGELFF
clone size: NA; D gene: NA; V gene: TRBV5-1; J gene: TRBJ1-6; CDR3 DNA: TGCGCCAGCAGCTCAGGCAGGGGAGAGGGGTCACCCCTCCACTTT; CDR3 protein: CASSSGRGEGSPLHF
clone size: NA; D gene: TRBD1; V gene: TRBV5-4; J gene: TRBJ1-1; CDR3 DNA: TGTGCCAGCAGCTTGACTTCCACAGGGGGTTCTGAAGCTTTCTTT; CDR3 protein: CASSLTSTGGSEAFF